These T cell receptor beta chains were read from a single sample in a study of shared clonotypes between healthy human individuals. Generated by immunoSEQ multiplex PCR, the TCRdb table keeps only in-frame clones and is missing some. The sample carries about 2.4 million clones, 93% recorded once. Sequenced material: naive CD4+ T cells from PBMCs. The source is a man between 18 and 29 years old in good health. Some clones in this sample may be carry-over from other donors' samples. CDR3s leave out the opening cysteine and the closing phenylalanine or tryptophan.

V: TRBV6-6; J: TRBJ2-7; CDR3: ATRQRLYEQY
V: TRBV15; J: TRBJ2-2; CDR3: ATSRGLANTGELF
V: TRBV5-1; J: TRBJ1-1; CDR3: ASSLVGTEAF
V: TRBV10-3; J: TRBJ2-3; CDR3: AIGTSGTDTQY
V: TRBV19; J: TRBJ1-5; CDR3: ASSHTTPGKRDQPQH
V: TRBV28; J: TRBJ1-1; CDR3: ASRERGLLRNTEAF
V: TRBV7-3; J: TRBJ2-5; CDR3: ASSRSLGETQY
V: TRBV7-3; J: TRBJ2-2; CDR3: ASSPGRGGGGELF
V: TRBV7-9; J: TRBJ2-1; CDR3: ASSLGASGRAVNEQF
V: TRBV5-4; J: TRBJ2-3; CDR3: ASSDRDRAEDTQY
V: TRBV9; J: TRBJ2-7; CDR3: ASSVEGLHEQY
V: TRBV5-6; J: TRBJ1-2; CDR3: ASSRGTVSNYGYT
V: TRBV9; J: TRBJ1-3; CDR3: ASSAGSSGNTIY
V: TRBV4-3; J: TRBJ2-7; CDR3: ASSQVSSGDSYEQY
V: TRBV6-6; J: TRBJ1-4; CDR3: ASSDRGIGAEKLF
V: TRBV5-1; J: TRBJ2-6; CDR3: ASSPTKGLSGANVLT
V: TRBV15; J: TRBJ2-7; CDR3: ATSPGRTYEQY
V: TRBV7-3; J: TRBJ1-5; CDR3: ASSLTGGPGQPQH
V: TRBV6-1; J: TRBJ1-1; CDR3: ASRVKLNTEAF
V: TRBV7-8; J: TRBJ2-2; CDR3: ASSLSARGATTGELF
V: TRBV4-1; J: TRBJ2-5; CDR3: ASSQYRGYQETQY